This T cell receptor (beta chain) is drawn from a study of human T cells and chemical hapten exposure. CDR3 length equals 13 residues. V shed 3 bases and J shed 4 bases, with 10 bases lying between them. CDR1 is SGHNT, CDR2 YYREEE, per germline (reference sequence). The time point here: healthy volunteer bleed at 2 weeks. Total RNA came from unfractionated whole blood. The library tagged each cDNA molecule with unique molecular identifiers. TCRdb ran MiXCR on the RACE reads and lists one entry per CDR3 protein. The sample contains tens of thousands of distinct CDR3 sequences, nearly 7.5% of which appear only once. Study outcomes and limitations: The number of TCRs over 1 in 1000 frequency stayed unchanged after DPC.

This clonotype was seen more than once but under ten times. Its antigen is undetermined. The chain joins TRBV5-4 to TRBJ1-2; D not certain. This receptor was identified in a human donor in good health. Some clones in this sample may be carry-over from other donors' samples. Sequencing was performed on whole blood. CDR3 residues: CASSSKTGYGYTF. The CDR3 coding sequence is TGTGCCAGCAGCTCAAAGACTGGCTATGGCTACACCTTC.